This T cell receptor beta chain was observed in a study of long-term antiretroviral therapy in people with HIV. The CDR3 runs to 14 residues. The J segment lost 6 bases and the V segment lost 10 bases, leaving 15 bases of the junction unmatched. The V gene's germline CDR1 is MGHDK and CDR2 SYGVNS. With survey level as its setting, the immunoSEQ assay was v3.0. Libraries were prepared by immunoSEQ multiplex PCR; TCRdb keeps only in-frame clonotypes and omits some of them. The sample has some 23,000 clones; roughly 85% are singletons. Specimens held about 0.85-11 million cryopreserved PBMC prior to DNA extraction.

The chain employs TRBV25-1 and TRBJ2-7, with 7 nucleotides matching TRBD1. The TCR sequence derives from a woman aged 40-49 years with HIV. Sequencing used unsorted PBMCs, obtained 1.2 years after starting antiretroviral therapy. DNA of the CDR3: TGTGCCACCCTAGCCTCAGGGGGAAATAGCGAGCAGTACTTC. Translation: CATLASGGNSEQYF.